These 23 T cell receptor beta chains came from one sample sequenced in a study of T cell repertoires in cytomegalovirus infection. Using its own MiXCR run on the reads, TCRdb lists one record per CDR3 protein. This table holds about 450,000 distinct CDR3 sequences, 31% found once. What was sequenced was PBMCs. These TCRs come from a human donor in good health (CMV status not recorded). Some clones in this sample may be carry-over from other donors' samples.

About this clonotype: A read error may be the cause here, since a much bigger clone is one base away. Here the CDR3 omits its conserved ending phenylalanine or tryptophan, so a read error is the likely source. Here the CDR3 DNA reads TGTGCCAGCATCATTAACGGGGGTGAGCAGTTCTTA. Amino acid sequence: CASIINGGEQFL. This chain links TRBV7-2 with TRBJ2-1, with D tentatively TRBD2 (6 bases). CDR1 SGHTA and CDR2 FQGNSA come from the germline V gene. The ends were cut back, 7 bases at V and 9 bases at J, with 13 bases in the middle. The CDR3 extends over 12 amino acids.

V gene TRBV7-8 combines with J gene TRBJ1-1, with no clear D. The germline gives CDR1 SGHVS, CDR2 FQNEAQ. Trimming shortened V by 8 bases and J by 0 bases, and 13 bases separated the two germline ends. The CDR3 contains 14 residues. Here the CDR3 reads CASDASELNTEAFF. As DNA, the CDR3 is TGTGCCAGCGATGCTTCGGAGTTGAACACTGAAGCTTTCTTT.

The CDR3 sequence: CASGVEGYGYGYTF. The CDR3 DNA reads as TGTGCCAGCGGGGTCGAGGGATACGGCTATGGCTACACCTTC. This rearrangement joins TRBV7-8 to TRBJ1-2; D unresolved. CDR1 is SGHVS and CDR2 is FQNEAQ in the germline V gene. V lost 8 bases and J 4 bases, leaving 17 bases between the germline ends. This CDR3 has 14 amino acids.

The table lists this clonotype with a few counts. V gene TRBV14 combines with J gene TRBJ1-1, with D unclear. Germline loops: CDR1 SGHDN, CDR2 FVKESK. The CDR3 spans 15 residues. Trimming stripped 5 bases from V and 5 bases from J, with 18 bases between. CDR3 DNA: TGTGCCAGCAGCGGGTACCGGCAGCCGAAAACTGAAGCTTTCTTT. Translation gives CASSGYRQPKTEAFF.

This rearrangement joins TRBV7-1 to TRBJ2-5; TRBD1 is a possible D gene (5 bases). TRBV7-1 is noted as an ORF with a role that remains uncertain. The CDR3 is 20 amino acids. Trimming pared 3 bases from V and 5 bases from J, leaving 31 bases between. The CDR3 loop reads CASSSLTRQGRNSYRETQYF. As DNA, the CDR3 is TGTGCCAGCAGCTCCCTAACTCGGCAGGGTCGCAACTCCTATAGGGAGACCCAGTACTTC.

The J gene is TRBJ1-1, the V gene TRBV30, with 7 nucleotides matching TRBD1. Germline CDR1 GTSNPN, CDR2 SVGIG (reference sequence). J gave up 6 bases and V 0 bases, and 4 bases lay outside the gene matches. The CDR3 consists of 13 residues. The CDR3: CAWSVARGAEAFF. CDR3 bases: TGTGCCTGGAGTGTAGCCAGGGGGGCTGAAGCTTTCTTT.

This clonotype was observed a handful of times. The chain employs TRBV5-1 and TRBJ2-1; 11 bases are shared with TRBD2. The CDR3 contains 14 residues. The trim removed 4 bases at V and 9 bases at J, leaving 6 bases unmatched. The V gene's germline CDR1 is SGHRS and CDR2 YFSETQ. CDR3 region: CASSTSGGKVEQFF. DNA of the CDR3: TGCGCCAGCAGCACTAGCGGGGGAAAAGTTGAGCAGTTCTTC.

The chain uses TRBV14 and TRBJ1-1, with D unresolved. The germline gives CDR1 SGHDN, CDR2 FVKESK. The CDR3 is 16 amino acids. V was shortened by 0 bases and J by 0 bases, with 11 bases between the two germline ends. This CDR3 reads CASSQDQAPLNTEAFF. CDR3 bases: TGTGCCAGCAGCCAAGATCAGGCCCCTTTGAACACTGAAGCTTTCTTT.

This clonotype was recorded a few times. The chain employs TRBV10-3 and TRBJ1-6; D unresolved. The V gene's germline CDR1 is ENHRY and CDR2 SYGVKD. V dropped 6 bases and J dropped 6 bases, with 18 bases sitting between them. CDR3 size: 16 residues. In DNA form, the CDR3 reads TGTGCCATCAGCCCCGGGCCCGTTGGTCTTAATTCACCCCTCCACTTT. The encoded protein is CAISPGPVGLNSPLHF.

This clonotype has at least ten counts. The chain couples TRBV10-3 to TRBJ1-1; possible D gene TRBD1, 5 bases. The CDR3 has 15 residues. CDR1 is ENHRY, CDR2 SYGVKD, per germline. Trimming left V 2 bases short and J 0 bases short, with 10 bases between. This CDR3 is CAISEGGGVNTEAFF. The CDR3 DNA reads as TGTGCCATCAGTGAGGGGGGTGGAGTGAACACTGAAGCTTTCTTT.

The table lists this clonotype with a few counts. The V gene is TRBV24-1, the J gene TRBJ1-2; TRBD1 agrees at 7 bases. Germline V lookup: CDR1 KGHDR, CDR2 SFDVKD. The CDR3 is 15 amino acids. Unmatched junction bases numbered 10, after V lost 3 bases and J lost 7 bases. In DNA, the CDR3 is TGTGCCACCAGTGATCCCTCGACAGGGAGAGGTGGCTACACCTTC. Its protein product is CATSDPSTGRGGYTF.

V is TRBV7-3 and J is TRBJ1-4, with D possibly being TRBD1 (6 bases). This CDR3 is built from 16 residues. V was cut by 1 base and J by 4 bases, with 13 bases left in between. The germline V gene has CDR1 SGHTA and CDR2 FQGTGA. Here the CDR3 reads CASSLSRGGGNEKLFF. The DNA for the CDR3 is TGTGCCAGCAGCTTAAGTCGAGGGGGGGGTAATGAAAAACTGTTTTTT.

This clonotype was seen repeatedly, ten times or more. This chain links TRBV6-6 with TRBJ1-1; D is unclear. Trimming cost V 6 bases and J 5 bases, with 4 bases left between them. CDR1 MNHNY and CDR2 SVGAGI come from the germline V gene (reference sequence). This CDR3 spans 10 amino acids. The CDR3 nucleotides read TGTGCCAGCAGCGAAACTGAAGCTTTCTTT. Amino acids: CASSETEAFF.

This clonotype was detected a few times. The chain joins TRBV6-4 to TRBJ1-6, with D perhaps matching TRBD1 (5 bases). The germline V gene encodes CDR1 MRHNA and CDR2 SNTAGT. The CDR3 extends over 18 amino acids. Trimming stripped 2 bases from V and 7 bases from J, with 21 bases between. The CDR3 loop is CASSDANVRAPGNSPLHF. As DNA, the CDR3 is TGTGCCAGCAGTGACGCTAATGTCCGGGCTCCAGGGAATTCACCCCTCCACTTT.

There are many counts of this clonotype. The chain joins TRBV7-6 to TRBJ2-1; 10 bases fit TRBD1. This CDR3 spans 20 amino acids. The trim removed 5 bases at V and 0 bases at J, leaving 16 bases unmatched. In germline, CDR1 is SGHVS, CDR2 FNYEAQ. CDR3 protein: CASSGAGRTGGYISYNEQFF. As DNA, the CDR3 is TGTGCCAGCAGCGGAGCAGGCCGGACAGGGGGTTATATCTCCTACAATGAGCAGTTCTTC.

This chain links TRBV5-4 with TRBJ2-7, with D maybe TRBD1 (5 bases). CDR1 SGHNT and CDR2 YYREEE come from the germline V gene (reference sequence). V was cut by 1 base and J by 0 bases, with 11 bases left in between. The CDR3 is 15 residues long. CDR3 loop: CASSLKGRNSYEQYF. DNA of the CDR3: TGTGCCAGCAGCTTGAAGGGGCGTAACTCCTACGAGCAGTACTTC.

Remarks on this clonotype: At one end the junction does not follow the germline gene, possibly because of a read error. The DNA of the CDR3 is TGTGCCAGGAGTGTGCAGGGGTATAATTCCCCCCTCCACTTT. This codes for CARSVQGYNSPLHF. This chain links TRBV12-3 or TRBV12-4 with TRBJ1-6, with D possibly TRBD1 on 6 matching bases. CDR3 length: 14 amino acids.

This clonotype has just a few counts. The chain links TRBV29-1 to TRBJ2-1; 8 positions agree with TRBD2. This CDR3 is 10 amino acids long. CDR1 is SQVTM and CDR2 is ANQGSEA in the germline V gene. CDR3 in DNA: TGCTCCGGGGGGGGGAATGAGCAGTTCTTC. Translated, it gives CSGGGNEQFF.

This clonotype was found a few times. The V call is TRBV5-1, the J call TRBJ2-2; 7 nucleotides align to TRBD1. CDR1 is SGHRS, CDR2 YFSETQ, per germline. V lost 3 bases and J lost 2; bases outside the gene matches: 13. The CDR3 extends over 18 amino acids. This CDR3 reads CASSSNPAGTANTGELFF. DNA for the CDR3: TGCGCCAGCAGCTCAAATCCCGCCGGGACAGCCAACACCGGGGAGCTGTTTTTT.

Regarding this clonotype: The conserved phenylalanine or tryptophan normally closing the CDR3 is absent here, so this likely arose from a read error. The CDR3 DNA reads TGTGCCAGTAGTATAGGGGGCAGGGGAACCTACAATGAGCAGTTCCTC. Its translation is CASSIGGRGTYNEQFL. The genes are TRBV19 and TRBJ2-1; a weak D match, TRBD1 (6 bases). The germline V gene encodes CDR1 LNHDA and CDR2 SQIVND (reference sequence). Trimming left V 1 base short and J 2 bases short, with 12 bases between. The CDR3 sequence is 16 residues long.

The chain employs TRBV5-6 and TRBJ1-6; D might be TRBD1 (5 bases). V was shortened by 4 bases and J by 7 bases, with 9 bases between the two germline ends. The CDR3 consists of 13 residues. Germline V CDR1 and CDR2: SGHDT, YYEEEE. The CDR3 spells CASSARQNSPLHF. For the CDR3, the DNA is TGTGCCAGCAGCGCCAGACAGAATTCACCCCTCCACTTT.

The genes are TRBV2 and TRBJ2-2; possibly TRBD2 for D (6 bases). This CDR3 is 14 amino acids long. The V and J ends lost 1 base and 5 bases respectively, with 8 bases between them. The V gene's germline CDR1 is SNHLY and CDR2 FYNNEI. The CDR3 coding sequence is TGTGCCAGCAGTGAAGGGCGGGGTACCGGGGAGCTGTTTTTT. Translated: CASSEGRGTGELFF.

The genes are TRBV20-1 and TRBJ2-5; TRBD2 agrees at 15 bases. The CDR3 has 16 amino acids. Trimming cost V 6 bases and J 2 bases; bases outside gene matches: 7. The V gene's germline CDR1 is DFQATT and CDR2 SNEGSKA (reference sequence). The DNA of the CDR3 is TGCAGTGCCGAAGGACTAGCGGGGGGGAAACAAGAGACCCAGTACTTC. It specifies CSAEGLAGGKQETQYF.